The T cell receptor (beta chain) described here comes from a study of T cells in localized non-small cell lung cancer. Only a few counts were recorded for this clone. As yet, its antigen is unknown. Data came from immunoSEQ multiplex PCR; TCRdb stores just in-frame clones and leaves some out. The sample consists of about 6,800 clones, approximately 40% of them appearing once. After removal of 2 bases from V and 9 bases from J, the junction contained 10 bases not matched to a gene. Germline V CDR1 and CDR2: SGHRS, YFSETQ. This CDR3 contains 15 residues. Study observations and caveats: Sequencing was limited to one tumor region, leaving the possibility of heterogeneity open. Maximal T cell clonality occurred in uninvolved adjacent lung, with tumor ranking below it. A median of around 60 clones ranked among the top 100 in tumor appeared in adjacent lung.

The sequence was collected from a man between 40 and 70 years old with stage III lung adenocarcinoma. The sample consisted of lung tumor tissue, taken before any cancer treatment. The V gene is TRBV5-1, the J gene TRBJ2-1; TRBD2 agrees at 8 bases. The CDR3 spells CASSFRGLGGGEQFF. CDR3 nucleotide sequence: TGCGCCAGCAGCTTTAGGGGACTAGGGGGAGGTGAGCAGTTCTTC.